The rows below give T cell receptor beta chains drawn from one sample of a study of CD8 T cells in ankylosing spondylitis. TCRdb re-analysed the 5' RACE reads in MiXCR, keeping a single row per CDR3 protein. Here the sample spans fewer than 450,000 distinct CDR3 sequences, over 15% being singletons. The sequenced sample consisted of blood, either unsorted or a sorted T cell fraction (not recorded which). The source of these receptors is a male donor with ankylosing spondylitis. The CDR3 runs from the conserved cysteine through the conserved F or W. The order of the fields is clone size, J gene, D gene, CDR3 length, V gene, CDR3 protein, CDR3 DNA. A D gene is named only where the DNA matches it firmly. Where a row states a size, it is once, few, many or the class of an expanded clone; other rows omit it.

.,TRBJ2-7,.,14,TRBV6-5,CASSYTDIIYEQYF,TGTGCCAGCAGTTACACGGACATTATCTACGAGCAGTACTTC
.,TRBJ2-3,.,15,TRBV25-1,CASSEWDPGTDTQYF,TGTGCCAGCAGTGAATGGGACCCTGGCACAGATACGCAGTATTTT
many,TRBJ2-7,.,11,TRBV29-1,CSVINSYEQYF,TGCAGCGTAATTAACTCCTACGAGCAGTACTTC
.,TRBJ1-3,.,15,TRBV3-1,CASSQDGLSGNTIYF,TGTGCCAGCAGCCAAGATGGGCTGTCTGGAAACACCATATATTTT
.,TRBJ1-5,.,15,TRBV6-1,CASSEAVVVGQPQHF,TGTGCCAGCAGTGAAGCGGTAGTGGTAGGTCAGCCCCAGCATTTT
few,TRBJ2-2,.,17,TRBV11-2,CASSPYWGDLNTGELFF,TGTGCCAGCAGCCCATACTGGGGGGACCTGAACACCGGGGAGCTGTTTTTT
few,TRBJ2-5,TRBD2,15,TRBV2,CASSFLAGGKETQYF,TGTGCCAGCAGTTTCCTAGCGGGGGGCAAAGAGACCCAGTACTTC
.,TRBJ2-1,.,14,TRBV15,CATSQRITYNEQFF,TGTGCCACCAGCCAGCGGATAACCTACAATGAGCAGTTCTTC
.,TRBJ2-7,.,14,TRBV7-8,CASSFSVNSYEQYF,TGTGCCAGCAGCTTTTCAGTTAACTCCTACGAGCAGTACTTC
.,TRBJ2-7,TRBD1,14,TRBV5-1,CASSTGTGVYEQYF,TGCGCCAGCAGCACCGGGACAGGGGTCTACGAGCAGTACTTC
.,TRBJ2-2,.,15,TRBV5-8,CASSLGTMETGELFF,TGTGCCAGCAGCTTGGGAACAATGGAAACCGGGGAGCTGTTTTTT
.,TRBJ2-3,TRBD2,20,TRBV9,CASSPSQPTTSGGLSDTQYF,TGTGCCAGCAGCCCCTCCCAACCCACGACTAGCGGGGGGTTATCAGATACGCAGTATTTT
.,TRBJ1-1,.,13,TRBV20-1,CSPHQGSEVEAFF,TGCAGTCCCCACCAGGGGAGTGAAGTTGAAGCTTTCTTT
few,TRBJ1-5,.,15,TRBV5-1,CASSLGTNSNQPQHF,TGCGCCAGCAGCTTGGGTACTAATAGCAATCAGCCCCAGCATTTT
few,TRBJ1-4,TRBD1,16,TRBV28,CASSLPPGQGTEKLFF,TGTGCCAGCAGTTTACCTCCGGGACAGGGGACTGAAAAACTGTTTTTT
few,TRBJ2-7,.,14,TRBV10-3,CAIGEAGGRYEQYF,TGTGCCATCGGGGAGGCAGGAGGAAGATACGAGCAGTACTTC
few,TRBJ2-7,.,13,TRBV20-1,CSARSGSSYEQYF,TGCAGTGCTAGGAGCGGAAGCTCCTACGAGCAGTACTTC
many,TRBJ1-5,TRBD1,15,TRBV7-6,CASSLWTGDVEPQHF,TGTGCCAGCAGCTTATGGACAGGGGATGTGGAGCCCCAGCATTTT
.,TRBJ2-7,.,13,TRBV11-3,CASSKGPSYEQYF,TGTGCCAGCAGCAAAGGACCTTCCTACGAGCAGTACTTC
.,TRBJ1-4,TRBD1,16,TRBV5-1,CASSLQGGASNEKLFF,TGCGCCAGCAGCTTGCAGGGGGGCGCGTCTAATGAAAAACTGTTTTTT
.,TRBJ2-5,.,15,TRBV7-2,CASSPLGQGLETQYF,TGTGCCAGCAGCCCCCTCGGGCAGGGGTTGGAGACCCAGTACTTC
.,TRBJ2-7,.,13,TRBV2,CASALRQSYEQYF,TGTGCCAGCGCATTGAGACAGAGCTACGAGCAGTACTTC
few,TRBJ1-1,.,12,TRBV29-1,CSVEFQGREAFF,TGCAGCGTTGAATTTCAAGGGCGTGAAGCTTTCTTT
.,TRBJ2-3,TRBD2,16,TRBV12-3/TRBV12-4,CASSPRLAGISYTQYF,TGTGCCAGCAGCCCTCGGCTAGCGGGAATCAGTTATACGCAGTATTTT